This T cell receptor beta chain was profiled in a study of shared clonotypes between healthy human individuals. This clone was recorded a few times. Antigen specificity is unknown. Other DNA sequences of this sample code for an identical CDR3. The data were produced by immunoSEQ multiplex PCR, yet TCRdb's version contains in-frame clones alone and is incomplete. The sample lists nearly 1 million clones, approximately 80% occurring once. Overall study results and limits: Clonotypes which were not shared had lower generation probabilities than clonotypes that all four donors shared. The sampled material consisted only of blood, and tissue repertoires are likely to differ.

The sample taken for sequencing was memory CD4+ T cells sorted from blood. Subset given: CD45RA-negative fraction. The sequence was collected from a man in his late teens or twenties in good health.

The CDR3 region is CASSSAGDTQYF. In nucleotides, the CDR3 is TGCGCCAGCAGCTCGGCCGGAGATACGCAGTATTTT. The V gene is TRBV5-1, the J gene TRBJ2-3; D is undetermined. The CDR3 has 12 residues. V gave up 3 bases and J gave up 5 bases, with 7 bases separating them. The germline V gene encodes CDR1 SGHRS and CDR2 YFSETQ.